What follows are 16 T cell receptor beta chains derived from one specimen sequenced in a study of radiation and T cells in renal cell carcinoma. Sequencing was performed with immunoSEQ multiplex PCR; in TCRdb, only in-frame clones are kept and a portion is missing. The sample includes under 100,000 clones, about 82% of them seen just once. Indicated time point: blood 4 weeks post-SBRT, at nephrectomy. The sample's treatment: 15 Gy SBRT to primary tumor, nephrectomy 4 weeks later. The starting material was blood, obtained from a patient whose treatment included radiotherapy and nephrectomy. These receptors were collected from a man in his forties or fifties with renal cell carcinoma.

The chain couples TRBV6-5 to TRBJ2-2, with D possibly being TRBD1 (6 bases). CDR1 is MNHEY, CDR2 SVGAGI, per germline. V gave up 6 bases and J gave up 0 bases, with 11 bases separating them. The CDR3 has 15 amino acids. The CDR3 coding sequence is TGTGCCAGCAGCCTCGACAGGTCGAACACCGGGGAGCTGTTTTTT. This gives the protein CASSLDRSNTGELFF.

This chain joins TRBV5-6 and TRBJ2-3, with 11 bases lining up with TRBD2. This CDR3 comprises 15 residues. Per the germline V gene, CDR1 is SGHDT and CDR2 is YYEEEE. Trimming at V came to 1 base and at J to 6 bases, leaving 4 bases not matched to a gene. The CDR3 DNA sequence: TGTGCCAGCAGCTTGTCGGCTAGCGGGAGGGATACGCAGTATTTT. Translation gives CASSLSASGRDTQYF.

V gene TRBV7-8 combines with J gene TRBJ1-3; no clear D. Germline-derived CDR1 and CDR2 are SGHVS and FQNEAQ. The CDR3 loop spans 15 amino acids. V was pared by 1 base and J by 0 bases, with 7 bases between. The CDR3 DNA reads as TGTGCCAGCAGCTTAGAGTCAAACTCTGGAAACACCATATATTTT. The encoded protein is CASSLESNSGNTIYF.

The DNA for the CDR3 is TGTGCCAGCGGCCGTGCAGGCAACTACGAGCAGTACTTC. Translated: CASGRAGNYEQYF. The rearrangement joins TRBV7-2 to TRBJ2-7; D is undetermined. Trimming removed 8 bases at V and 3 bases at J, with 14 bases between. The germline V gene has CDR1 SGHTA and CDR2 FQGNSA. The CDR3 runs to 13 residues.

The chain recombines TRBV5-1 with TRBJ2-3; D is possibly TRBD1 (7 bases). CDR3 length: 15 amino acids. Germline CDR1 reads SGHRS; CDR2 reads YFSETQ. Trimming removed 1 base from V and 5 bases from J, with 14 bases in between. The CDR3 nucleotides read TGCGCCAGCAGCTTGCAGGGGGGCCAGGTAGATACGCAGTATTTT. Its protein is CASSLQGGQVDTQYF.

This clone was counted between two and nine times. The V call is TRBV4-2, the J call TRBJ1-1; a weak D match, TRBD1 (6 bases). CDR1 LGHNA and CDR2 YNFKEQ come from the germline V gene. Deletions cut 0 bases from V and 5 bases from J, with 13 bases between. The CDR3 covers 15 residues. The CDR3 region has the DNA TGTGCCAGCAGCCAAGAAACTAAGGGGGGGACTGAAGCTTTCTTT. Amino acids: CASSQETKGGTEAFF.

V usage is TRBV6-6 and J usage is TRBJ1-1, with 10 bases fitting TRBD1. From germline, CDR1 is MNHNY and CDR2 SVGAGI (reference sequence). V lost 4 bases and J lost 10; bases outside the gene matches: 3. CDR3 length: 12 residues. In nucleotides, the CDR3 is TGTGCCAGCAGTTCGGGACAGGGGACAGCTTTCTTT. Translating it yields CASSSGQGTAFF.

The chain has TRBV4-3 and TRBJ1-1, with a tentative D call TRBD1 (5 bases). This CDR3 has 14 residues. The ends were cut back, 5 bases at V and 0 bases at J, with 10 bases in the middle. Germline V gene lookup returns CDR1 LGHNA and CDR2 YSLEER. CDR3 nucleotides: TGCGCCAGCAGCTTGGTACAGGTGAACACTGAAGCTTTCTTT. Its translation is CASSLVQVNTEAFF.

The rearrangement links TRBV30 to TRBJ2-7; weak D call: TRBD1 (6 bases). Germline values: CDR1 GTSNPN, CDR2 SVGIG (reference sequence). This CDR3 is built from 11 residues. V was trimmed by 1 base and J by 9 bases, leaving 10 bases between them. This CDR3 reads CAWSGDTLQYF. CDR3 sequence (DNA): TGTGCCTGGAGTGGGGACACTCTGCAGTACTTC.

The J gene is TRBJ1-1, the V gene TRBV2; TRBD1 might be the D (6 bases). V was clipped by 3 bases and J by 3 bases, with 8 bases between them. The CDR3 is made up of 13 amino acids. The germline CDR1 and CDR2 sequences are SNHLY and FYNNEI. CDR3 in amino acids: CASSEGAHTEAFF. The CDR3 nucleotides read TGTGCCAGCAGTGAGGGGGCACACACTGAAGCTTTCTTT.

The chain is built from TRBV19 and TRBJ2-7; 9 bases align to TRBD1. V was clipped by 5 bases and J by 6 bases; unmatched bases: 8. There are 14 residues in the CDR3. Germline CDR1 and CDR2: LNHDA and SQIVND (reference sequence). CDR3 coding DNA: TGTGCCAGTAGTGCGTGGGACAGGGCATCCGAGCAGTACTTC. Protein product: CASSAWDRASEQYF.

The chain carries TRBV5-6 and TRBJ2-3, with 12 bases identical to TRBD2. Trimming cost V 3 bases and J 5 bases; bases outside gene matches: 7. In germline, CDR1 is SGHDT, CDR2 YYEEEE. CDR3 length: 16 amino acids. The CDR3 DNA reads TGTGCCAGCAGCTGGGTACCTAGCGGGGGGGAAGATACGCAGTATTTT. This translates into CASSWVPSGGEDTQYF.

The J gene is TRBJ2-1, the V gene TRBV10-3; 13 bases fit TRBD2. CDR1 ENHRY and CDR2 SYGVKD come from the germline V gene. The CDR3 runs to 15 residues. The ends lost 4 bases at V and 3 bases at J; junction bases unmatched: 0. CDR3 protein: CAISGLAGGYNEQFF. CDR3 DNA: TGTGCCATCAGTGGACTAGCGGGAGGCTACAATGAGCAGTTCTTC.

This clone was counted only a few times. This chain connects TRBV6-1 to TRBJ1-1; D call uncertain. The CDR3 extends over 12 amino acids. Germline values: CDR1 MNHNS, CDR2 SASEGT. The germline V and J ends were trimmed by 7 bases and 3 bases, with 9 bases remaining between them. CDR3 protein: CASNRGDTEAFF. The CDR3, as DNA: TGTGCCAGCAATAGAGGAGACACTGAAGCTTTCTTT.

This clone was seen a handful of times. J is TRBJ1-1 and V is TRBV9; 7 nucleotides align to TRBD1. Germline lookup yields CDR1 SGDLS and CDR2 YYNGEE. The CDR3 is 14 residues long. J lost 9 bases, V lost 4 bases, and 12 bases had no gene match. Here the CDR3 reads CASSTRDRAFQAFF. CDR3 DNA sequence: TGTGCCAGCAGCACGAGAGACAGGGCTTTCCAAGCTTTCTTT.

This CDR3 reads CASGQFHYEQYF. DNA for the CDR3: TGTGCCAGCGGACAGTTTCACTACGAGCAGTACTTC. The chain employs TRBV25-1 and TRBJ2-7, with a possible D match to TRBD1 (6 bases). V lost 8 bases and J lost 3, with 11 bases in between. The length of the CDR3 is 12 residues. Germline CDR1 and CDR2: MGHDK and SYGVNS.